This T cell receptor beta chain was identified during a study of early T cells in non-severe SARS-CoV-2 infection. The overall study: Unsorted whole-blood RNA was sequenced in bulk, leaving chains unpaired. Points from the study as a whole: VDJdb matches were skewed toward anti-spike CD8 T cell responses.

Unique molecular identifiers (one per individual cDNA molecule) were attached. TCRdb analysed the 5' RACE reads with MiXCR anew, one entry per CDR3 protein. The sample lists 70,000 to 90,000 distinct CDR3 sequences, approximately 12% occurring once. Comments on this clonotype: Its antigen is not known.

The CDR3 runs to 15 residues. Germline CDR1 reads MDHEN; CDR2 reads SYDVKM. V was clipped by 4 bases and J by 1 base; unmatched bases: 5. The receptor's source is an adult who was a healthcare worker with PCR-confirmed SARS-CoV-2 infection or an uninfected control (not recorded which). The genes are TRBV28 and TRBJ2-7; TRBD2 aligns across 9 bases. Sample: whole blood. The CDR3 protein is CASSSPGLASYEQYF. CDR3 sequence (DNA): TGTGCCAGCAGTTCACCGGGACTAGCTTCCTACGAGCAGTACTTC.